Below, 2 T cell receptor beta chains from the same sample are listed, as sequenced in a study of blood T cell repertoires in COVID-19. Produced via immunoSEQ multiplex PCR; TCRdb's table is partial and in-frame only. The repertoire holds 200,000 to 250,000 clones, with over 75% as singletons. The sample consisted of peripheral blood. The receptors come from a man between 45 and 60 years old with COVID-19, enrolled during active disease.

The sample holds many counts of this clone. This chain links TRBV30 with TRBJ2-7; D might be TRBD2 (6 bases). The CDR3 spans 13 residues. Germline CDR1 and CDR2: GTSNPN and SVGIG (reference sequence). The V end lost 3 bases, the J end lost 0 bases, and 9 bases lay between the germline ends. The CDR3 reads CAWSPGLSYEQYF. The CDR3 region has the DNA TGTGCCTGGAGCCCGGGACTCTCCTACGAGCAGTACTTC.

The V gene is TRBV7-9, the J gene TRBJ1-3; D perhaps matches TRBD1 (5 bases). This CDR3 has 16 residues. V dropped 5 bases and J dropped 0 bases, with 14 bases sitting between them. Per germline, CDR1 SEHNR and CDR2 FQNEAQ (reference sequence). DNA for the CDR3: TGTGCCAGCAGCGCCCAGGGAGGGGTCTCTGGAAACACCATATATTTT. Residues: CASSAQGGVSGNTIYF.